This T cell receptor (beta chain) was recovered during a study of T cell changes during pregnancy in multiple sclerosis (dated by TCRdb to the late 2010s). For the wider study: The study looked at changes in the T cell repertoire across pregnancy in women with multiple sclerosis.

Turning to this clone: This clone's antigen is unknown. Within one base of it there is no much larger clone, and no base qualities were kept.

V is shortened by 5 bases, J by 9 bases, and the region joining them spans 11 bases. From cysteine to phenylalanine, the CDR3 is 13 amino acids long. The sequence is cut down to CDR3 DNA, 39 bases in frame from base 1. Looking up the germline V gene yields CDR1 MNHEY and CDR2 SVGAGI. The library was made by the immunoSEQ multiplex PCR assay. TCRdb took this table from immuneACCESS and kept in-frame rearrangements with V and J called. Such tables lack part of the clones; where checked against another copy, unresolved V genes explain under half of the gap, and the rest is unexplained. For this sample the table gives some 38,000 clones, of which under 95% were detected only once. Clones ranked in the top ten supply around 0.7% of the sample.

This specimen was CD4+ T cells from peripheral blood mononuclear cells, taken in the second trimester of pregnancy. This receptor was identified in a female donor in good health, enrolled as a control in a pregnancy study. The chain is encoded by TRBV6-5 joined to TRBJ1-6; the D gene cannot be resolved reliably. Here is the DNA: TGTGCCAGCAGTCCCGCGGGTACTTCACCCCTCCACTTT. Translated, it reads CASSPAGTSPLHF.